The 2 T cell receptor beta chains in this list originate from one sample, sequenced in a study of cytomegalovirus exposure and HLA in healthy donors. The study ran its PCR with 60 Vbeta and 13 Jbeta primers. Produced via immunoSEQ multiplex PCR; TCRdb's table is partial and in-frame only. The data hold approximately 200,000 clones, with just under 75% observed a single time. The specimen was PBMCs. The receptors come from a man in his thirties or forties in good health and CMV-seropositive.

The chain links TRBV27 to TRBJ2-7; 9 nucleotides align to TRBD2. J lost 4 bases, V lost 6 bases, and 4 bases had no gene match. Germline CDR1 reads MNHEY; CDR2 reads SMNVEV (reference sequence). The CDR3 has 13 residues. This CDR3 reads CASRAGGGYEQYF. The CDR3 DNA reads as TGTGCCAGCAGAGCGGGGGGAGGGTACGAGCAGTACTTC.

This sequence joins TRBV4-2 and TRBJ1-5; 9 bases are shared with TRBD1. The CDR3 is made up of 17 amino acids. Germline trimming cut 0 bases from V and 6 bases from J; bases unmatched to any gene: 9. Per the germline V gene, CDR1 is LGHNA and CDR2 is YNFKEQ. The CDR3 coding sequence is TGTGCCAGCAGCCAAGAATTAGACACAGGGGGCAGTCAGCCCCAGCATTTT. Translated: CASSQELDTGGSQPQHF.